The rows below give T cell receptor beta chains drawn from one sample of a study of Tregs in tolerant kidney transplant recipients. Measured with immunoSEQ multiplex PCR; TCRdb has only the in-frame clones, and not every one. The profile shows about 110,000 clones, nearly 90% of them singletons. The sample in question was CD4+ T cells from blood, obtained before the transplant. The receptors originated from a human donor who received a combined kidney and bone marrow transplant. CDR3s include the opening cysteine and the closing phenylalanine or tryptophan. The order of the fields is clone size, D gene, J gene, V gene, CDR3 protein, CDR3 DNA. The D gene is left open where the match is weak. Part of the rows lack a size; the others show once, few, many or a class for expanded clones.

size: NA; D: TRBD1; J: TRBJ1-1; V: TRBV5-4; CDR3: CASSLPDRGMNTEAFF; DNA: TGTGCCAGCAGCCTACCCGACAGGGGGATGAACACTGAAGCTTTCTTT
size: NA; D: NA; J: TRBJ1-1; V: TRBV5-1; CDR3: CASSLEGRGNTEAFF; DNA: TGCGCCAGCAGCTTGGAGGGCAGGGGGAACACTGAAGCTTTCTTT
size: NA; D: NA; J: TRBJ2-2; V: TRBV4-3; CDR3: CASSQYGGTYTGELFF; DNA: TGCGCCAGCAGCCAATATGGCGGGACCTACACCGGGGAGCTGTTTTTT
size: once; D: TRBD2; J: TRBJ2-1; V: TRBV5-8; CDR3: CASSLGLAGANEQFF; DNA: TGTGCCAGCAGCTTGGGGCTAGCGGGAGCTAATGAGCAGTTCTTC
size: NA; D: TRBD1; J: TRBJ2-3; V: TRBV5-1; CDR3: CASSPTGGASDTQYF; DNA: TGCGCCAGCAGCCCCACAGGGGGCGCATCAGATACGCAGTATTTT
size: NA; D: TRBD1; J: TRBJ2-5; V: TRBV19; CDR3: CASSPLSWTGGGETQYF; DNA: TGTGCCAGTAGTCCCCTCTCCTGGACAGGGGGGGGAGAGACCCAGTACTTC
size: NA; D: TRBD2; J: TRBJ2-5; V: TRBV7-7; CDR3: CASSSTPLAGETQYF; DNA: TGTGCCAGCAGCTCGACTCCCCTAGCGGGGGAGACCCAGTACTTC
size: NA; D: NA; J: TRBJ1-1; V: TRBV6-1; CDR3: CASSHRDRSEAFF; DNA: TGTGCCAGCAGCCACAGGGATAGGTCTGAAGCTTTCTTT
size: NA; D: TRBD1; J: TRBJ1-4; V: TRBV5-1; CDR3: CASSPRGSANEKLFF; DNA: TGCGCCAGCAGCCCCAGGGGGTCGGCTAATGAAAAACTGTTTTTT
size: once; D: NA; J: TRBJ2-3; V: TRBV2; CDR3: CASRRDTAPDTQYF; DNA: TGTGCCAGCAGACGGGACACCGCCCCAGATACGCAGTATTTT
size: NA; D: NA; J: TRBJ2-1; V: TRBV2; CDR3: CASSEEGRREFF; DNA: TGTGCCAGCTCCGAGGAGGGCCGAAGAGAGTTCTTC
size: NA; D: NA; J: TRBJ2-1; V: TRBV10-2; CDR3: CASSDYVVVNNEQFF; DNA: TGCGCCAGCAGTGACTATGTTGTAGTGAACAATGAGCAGTTCTTC
size: once; D: NA; J: TRBJ2-4; V: TRBV27; CDR3: CASSLSSGSEGARGKNIQYF; DNA: TGTGCCAGCAGTCTGAGTTCGGGCTCCGAGGGAGCTCGGGGCAAAAACATTCAGTACTTC
size: NA; D: TRBD2; J: TRBJ2-7; V: TRBV7-9; CDR3: CASSYGLAGIAYEQYF; DNA: TGTGCCAGCAGCTACGGACTAGCGGGAATCGCCTACGAGCAGTACTTC
size: NA; D: TRBD2; J: TRBJ2-1; V: TRBV4-2; CDR3: CASSQRISGGRYNEQFF; DNA: TGTGCCAGCAGCCAGCGAATTAGCGGGGGGCGGTACAATGAGCAGTTCTTC
size: NA; D: NA; J: TRBJ2-5; V: TRBV5-4; CDR3: CASSLHRGKEETQYF; DNA: TGTGCCAGCAGCTTGCATAGGGGGAAGGAAGAGACCCAGTACTTC
size: NA; D: NA; J: TRBJ2-7; V: TRBV6-5; CDR3: CATQRGSYEQYF; DNA: TGTGCGACCCAACGGGGTTCCTACGAGCAGTACTTC
size: NA; D: TRBD2; J: TRBJ2-5; V: TRBV10-1; CDR3: CASTGTSGGQETQYF; DNA: TGCGCCAGCACAGGGACTAGCGGGGGCCAAGAGACCCAGTACTTC
size: NA; D: NA; J: TRBJ2-7; V: TRBV25-1; CDR3: CASSERGAREQYF; DNA: TGTGCCAGCAGTGAAAGGGGCGCTCGAGAGCAGTACTTC
size: NA; D: TRBD2; J: TRBJ2-1; V: TRBV29-1; CDR3: CSARAGVDNEQFF; DNA: TGCAGCGCCCGAGCGGGGGTGGACAATGAGCAGTTCTTC
size: NA; D: NA; J: TRBJ2-1; V: TRBV11-3; CDR3: CASSLDRGGEQFF; DNA: TGTGCCAGCAGCTTAGATCGGGGAGGTGAGCAGTTCTTC
size: NA; D: NA; J: TRBJ1-1; V: TRBV5-8; CDR3: CASTPRNVKSPGAFF; DNA: TGTGCCAGCACCCCGAGGAACGTTAAATCTCCGGGAGCTTTCTTT
size: NA; D: NA; J: TRBJ1-2; V: TRBV27; CDR3: CASTLGGVANYGYTF; DNA: TGTGCCAGCACCCTGGGGGGGGTGGCTAACTATGGCTACACCTTC
size: NA; D: NA; J: TRBJ2-7; V: TRBV5-1; CDR3: CASSWTDTYEQYF; DNA: TGCGCCAGCAGCTGGACAGACACCTACGAGCAGTACTTC
size: NA; D: TRBD1; J: TRBJ1-2; V: TRBV11-1; CDR3: CASSTTGGSSGYTF; DNA: TGTGCCAGCAGCACAACAGGGGGCAGCTCTGGCTACACCTTC
size: NA; D: TRBD1; J: TRBJ2-1; V: TRBV19; CDR3: CASSARQGARDPNEQFF; DNA: TGTGCCAGTAGTGCTCGACAGGGGGCGCGGGACCCCAATGAGCAGTTCTTC
size: NA; D: TRBD1; J: TRBJ1-1; V: TRBV18; CDR3: CASSPGQGSTEAFF; DNA: TGTGCCAGCTCACCGGGACAGGGAAGCACTGAAGCTTTCTTT
size: NA; D: TRBD2; J: TRBJ2-7; V: TRBV7-9; CDR3: CASSSTSGAYEQYF; DNA: TGTGCCAGCAGCTCCACTAGCGGGGCCTACGAGCAGTACTTC
size: NA; D: NA; J: TRBJ2-7; V: TRBV5-3; CDR3: CARSLAGVFNPYEQYF; DNA: TGTGCCAGAAGCTTGGCGGGAGTCTTCAACCCCTACGAGCAGTACTTC
size: NA; D: NA; J: TRBJ1-1; V: TRBV6-5; CDR3: CASTRPGRVTEAFF; DNA: TGTGCCAGCACACGCCCAGGCAGAGTCACTGAAGCTTTCTTT
size: NA; D: NA; J: TRBJ2-2; V: TRBV4-1; CDR3: CASSQGPSGDTGELFF; DNA: TGCGCCAGCAGCCAAGGCCCCTCAGGGGACACCGGGGAGCTGTTTTTT
size: NA; D: NA; J: TRBJ2-1; V: TRBV7-7; CDR3: CASSSFERYEQFF; DNA: TGTGCCAGCAGCTCTTTCGAGAGGTATGAGCAGTTCTTC
size: NA; D: NA; J: TRBJ2-7; V: TRBV19; CDR3: CASAPPGAYEQYF; DNA: TGTGCCAGTGCCCCCCCGGGAGCATACGAGCAGTACTTC
size: few; D: NA; J: TRBJ1-1; V: TRBV6-5; CDR3: CASSYSPGGNTEAFF; DNA: TGTGCCAGCAGTTACTCGCCTGGCGGGAACACTGAAGCTTTCTTT
size: NA; D: NA; J: TRBJ1-4; V: TRBV7-6; CDR3: CASSSRGANEKLFF; DNA: TGTGCCAGCAGCTCCCGGGGTGCTAATGAAAAACTGTTTTTT
size: NA; D: NA; J: TRBJ2-5; V: TRBV5-1; CDR3: CASSLGGAAVETQYF; DNA: TGCGCCAGCAGCTTAGGGGGGGCCGCGGTGGAGACCCAGTACTTC
size: NA; D: NA; J: TRBJ1-1; V: TRBV19; CDR3: CASSISQMNTEAFF; DNA: TGTGCCAGTAGTATTTCACAGATGAACACTGAAGCTTTCTTT
size: NA; D: NA; J: TRBJ2-7; V: TRBV4-1; CDR3: CASSLTRDAYEQYF; DNA: TGCGCCAGCAGCCTCACTCGGGATGCCTACGAGCAGTACTTC
size: NA; D: TRBD1; J: TRBJ1-3; V: TRBV18; CDR3: CASSRGTASGNTIYF; DNA: TGTGCCAGCTCTCGCGGGACAGCCTCTGGAAACACCATATATTTT
size: NA; D: TRBD1; J: TRBJ1-5; V: TRBV7-2; CDR3: CASSFDRGQPQHF; DNA: TGTGCCAGCAGCTTCGACAGGGGACAGCCCCAGCATTTT
size: NA; D: TRBD2; J: TRBJ2-7; V: TRBV5-1; CDR3: CASSFGASGGAGYEQYF; DNA: TGCGCCAGCAGCTTCGGGGCTAGCGGGGGGGCTGGGTACGAGCAGTACTTC
size: NA; D: TRBD2; J: TRBJ2-5; V: TRBV19; CDR3: CATRGAGGTETQYF; DNA: TGTGCCACCCGCGGAGCGGGAGGGACGGAGACCCAGTACTTC
size: NA; D: TRBD1; J: TRBJ2-1; V: TRBV5-1; CDR3: CASNSDRGLGQFF; DNA: TGCGCCAGCAACAGTGACAGGGGGCTGGGGCAGTTCTTC
size: NA; D: TRBD1; J: TRBJ2-7; V: TRBV15; CDR3: CATSRGQGTYEQYF; DNA: TGTGCCACCAGCAGGGGACAGGGTACCTACGAGCAGTACTTC
size: NA; D: TRBD2; J: TRBJ2-1; V: TRBV5-1; CDR3: CASSTRLAGNNEQFF; DNA: TGCGCCAGCAGCACTCGACTAGCGGGGAACAATGAGCAGTTCTTC
size: NA; D: TRBD1; J: TRBJ2-7; V: TRBV5-4; CDR3: CASSVDRGDEQYF; DNA: TGTGCCAGCAGCGTGGACAGGGGAGACGAGCAGTACTTC
size: NA; D: NA; J: TRBJ2-5; V: TRBV11-3; CDR3: CASSPGYQETQYF; DNA: TGTGCCAGCAGCCCGGGATATCAAGAGACCCAGTACTTC
size: NA; D: TRBD2; J: TRBJ2-2; V: TRBV10-3; CDR3: CAISEFGTTGELFF; DNA: TGTGCCATCAGTGAGTTTGGGACTACGGGGGAGCTGTTTTTT
size: NA; D: TRBD2; J: TRBJ2-2; V: TRBV27; CDR3: CASTGGQRGGELFF; DNA: TGTGCCAGCACCGGAGGCCAGCGGGGCGGGGAGCTGTTTTTT
size: NA; D: NA; J: TRBJ2-7; V: TRBV28; CDR3: CASRTGSVLTYEQYF; DNA: TGTGCCAGCAGGACTGGGAGCGTCCTCACCTACGAGCAGTACTTC
size: NA; D: TRBD2; J: TRBJ2-5; V: TRBV5-1; CDR3: CASRHSGTHQETQYF; DNA: TGCGCCAGTAGGCATAGCGGGACGCACCAAGAGACCCAGTACTTC
size: NA; D: NA; J: TRBJ2-7; V: TRBV19; CDR3: CASSREDSYEQYF; DNA: TGTGCCAGTAGTAGGGAGGACTCCTACGAGCAGTACTTC
size: NA; D: NA; J: TRBJ1-3; V: TRBV5-8; CDR3: CASSPDGHSGNTIYF; DNA: TGTGCCAGCAGCCCGGACGGACACTCTGGAAACACCATATATTTT
size: NA; D: TRBD2; J: TRBJ2-7; V: TRBV28; CDR3: CASTGTNSYEQYF; DNA: TGTGCCAGCACCGGGACTAATTCCTACGAGCAGTACTTC
size: NA; D: TRBD1; J: TRBJ1-5; V: TRBV6-5; CDR3: CASRPTTGGNQPQHF; DNA: TGTGCCAGCAGACCTACGACAGGGGGCAATCAGCCCCAGCATTTT
size: NA; D: NA; J: TRBJ2-3; V: TRBV28; CDR3: CASSYQRSTDTQYF; DNA: TGTGCCAGCAGTTACCAGCGGAGCACAGATACGCAGTATTTT
size: NA; D: NA; J: TRBJ1-2; V: TRBV15; CDR3: CATSRGGTFGGYTF; DNA: TGTGCCACCAGCAGAGGGGGGACATTTGGTGGCTACACCTTC
size: NA; D: TRBD1; J: TRBJ2-3; V: TRBV29-1; CDR3: CSVGVTGQSTDTQYF; DNA: TGCAGCGTTGGGGTGACGGGACAGAGCACAGATACGCAGTATTTT
size: NA; D: NA; J: TRBJ2-1; V: TRBV5-4; CDR3: CASSLDGGAYNEQFF; DNA: TGTGCCAGCAGCTTGGATGGCGGGGCCTACAATGAGCAGTTCTTC
size: once; D: NA; J: TRBJ2-3; V: TRBV7-9; CDR3: CASSRFQGNTQYF; DNA: TGTGCCAGCAGCCGATTCCAGGGGAATACGCAGTATTTT